These 22 T cell receptor beta chains were sequenced from one sample in a study of shared clonotypes between healthy human individuals. Naive CD8 populations comprised CD45RO-negative cells positively selected for CCR7, excluding terminally differentiated effector memory CD45RA+ cells. Generated by immunoSEQ multiplex PCR, the TCRdb table keeps only in-frame clones and is missing some. The data hold hundreds of thousands of clones, with approximately 96% observed a single time. The source material was naive CD8+ T cells sorted from blood. These receptors were collected from a woman in her 30s in good health.

The chain has TRBV11-2 and TRBJ2-5; TRBD2 might be the D (5 bases). Trimming removed 6 bases from V and 2 bases from J, with 13 bases in between. In germline, CDR1 is SGHAT, CDR2 FQNNGV. The CDR3 is 14 residues long. CDR3 residues: CASRVTAVQETQYF. CDR3 sequence (DNA): TGTGCCAGCAGAGTAACAGCGGTGCAAGAGACCCAGTACTTC.

J is TRBJ1-5 and V is TRBV7-2; no definite D call. The V gene lost 1 base and the J gene lost 3 bases, with 10 bases spanning the gap. The CDR3 sequence is 15 residues long. Germline CDR1 is SGHTA and CDR2 is FQGNSA. The CDR3 DNA sequence: TGTGCCAGCAGCTTAGACCAGGTCCTCAATCAGCCCCAGCATTTT. It encodes CASSLDQVLNQPQHF.

The rearrangement uses TRBV10-1 and TRBJ2-3; 13 bases align to TRBD2. This CDR3 contains 16 residues. V trimming: 6 bases; J trimming: 5 bases; junction bases outside the gene matches: 8. The germline gives CDR1 WNHNN, CDR2 SYGVQD (reference sequence). CDR3 amino acids: CASSGTSGVPIDTQYF. CDR3 DNA: TGCGCCAGCAGCGGGACTAGCGGGGTTCCGATAGATACGCAGTATTTT.

The J gene is TRBJ2-7, the V gene TRBV9; D remains ambiguous. This CDR3 is 14 amino acids long. Germline CDR1 is SGDLS and CDR2 is YYNGEE. V was trimmed by 3 bases and J by 5 bases, leaving 15 bases between them. This CDR3 is CASSALLAGDEQYF. CDR3 bases: TGTGCCAGCAGCGCACTTTTAGCTGGCGACGAGCAGTACTTC.

The chain has TRBV10-1 and TRBJ1-4, with 7 nucleotides matching TRBD1. Trimming at V came to 6 bases and at J to 2 bases, leaving 3 bases not matched to a gene. The CDR3 contains 14 residues. Germline assignment: CDR1 WNHNN and CDR2 SYGVQD (reference sequence). The DNA for the CDR3 is TGCGCCAGCAGGAACAGGGGTACTAATGAAAAACTGTTTTTT. Its translation is CASRNRGTNEKLFF.

This chain connects TRBV27 to TRBJ2-7; no definite D call. Trimming took off 0 bases at V and 5 bases at J, with 14 bases between the two ends. Germline-derived CDR1 and CDR2 are MNHEY and SMNVEV (reference sequence). The CDR3 is 15 amino acids. In DNA, the CDR3 is TGTGCCAGCAGTTTATCGGGTTTGGGTCTCCACGAGCAGTACTTC. It yields the protein CASSLSGLGLHEQYF.

The CDR3 nucleotides are TGTGCCACCAGCAGAGATCACACCAGGGGGCGGTACGAGCAGTACTTC. Its protein is CATSRDHTRGRYEQYF. The chain links TRBV15 to TRBJ2-7, with TRBD1 identical over 8 bases. The CDR3 is 16 amino acids. V lost 0 bases to trimming and J lost 4 bases; unmatched junction nucleotides: 8. Per the germline V gene, CDR1 is LNHNV and CDR2 is YYDKDF (reference sequence). Full variable domain (remainder filled in from reference TRBV15 and TRBJ2-7): DAMVIQNPRYQVTQFGKPVTLSCSQTLNHNVMYWYQQKSSQAPKLLFHYYDKDFNNEADTPDNFQSRRPNTSFCFLDIRSPGLGDTAMYLCATSRDHTRGRYEQYFGPGTRLTVT.

This sequence joins TRBV7-2 and TRBJ1-2; no clear D gene. Germline loops: CDR1 SGHTA, CDR2 FQGNSA. The CDR3 sequence is 15 residues long. Trimming removed 6 bases at V and 8 bases at J, with 22 bases between. Here the CDR3 reads CASRPRPGSRVGYTF. The CDR3 DNA is TGTGCCAGCAGACCCCGACCGGGCAGTCGCGTAGGCTACACCTTC.

The chain is built from TRBV6-5 and TRBJ2-2, with D maybe TRBD2 (6 bases). The length of the CDR3 is 14 residues. Deletions cut 2 bases from V and 6 bases from J, with 10 bases between. Germline lookup yields CDR1 MNHEY and CDR2 SVGAGI. The DNA for the CDR3 is TGTGCCAGCAGTTACGTGGAGGGAGCCGGGGAGCTGTTTTTT. Protein: CASSYVEGAGELFF.

The chain has TRBV5-1 and TRBJ2-1; TRBD1 or TRBD2 may be the D gene (6 bases each). CDR3 length: 17 amino acids. Germline CDR1 is SGHRS and CDR2 is YFSETQ. Trimming pared 0 bases from V and 7 bases from J, leaving 20 bases between. CDR3 protein: CASSLALRPGARNEQFF. As DNA, the CDR3 is TGCGCCAGCAGCTTGGCGCTCAGACCGGGGGCGAGGAATGAGCAGTTCTTC.

The gene calls are TRBV27 and TRBJ2-3; tentatively, D is TRBD1 (5 bases). The length of the CDR3 is 15 residues. Between the trimmed V and J ends, which lost 7 bases and 1 base, there was a span of 15 bases. The germline V gene has CDR1 MNHEY and CDR2 SMNVEV (reference sequence). Here the CDR3 reads CASNLGPLGTDTQYF. The CDR3 bases are TGTGCCAGCAATTTGGGGCCGTTGGGCACAGATACGCAGTATTTT.

The rearrangement links TRBV7-9 to TRBJ1-2, with TRBD1 as a possible D gene (5 bases). The V gene lost 6 bases and the J gene lost 4 bases, with 12 bases spanning the gap. The V gene's germline CDR1 is SEHNR and CDR2 FQNEAQ (reference sequence). The CDR3 runs 13 residues. The CDR3 DNA is TGTGCCAGCAGGGAAGCCGGGGGCTATGGCTACACCTTC. Translating it yields CASREAGGYGYTF.

This clone was found a few times. CDR3 sequence (DNA): TGTGCCAGCAGCTTAACAGGTGGCTACACCTTC. Translation gives CASSLTGGYTF. V and J are TRBV7-9 and TRBJ1-2; TRBD1 might be the D (5 bases). The germline V gene has CDR1 SEHNR and CDR2 FQNEAQ (reference sequence). This CDR3 has 11 amino acids. The V and J ends lost 2 bases and 7 bases respectively, with 5 bases between them.

This chain uses TRBV27 with TRBJ2-3; either TRBD1 or TRBD2 may supply D (6 bases each). V lost 7 bases, J lost 0 bases, and 17 bases lay in between. The CDR3 runs to 16 residues. Germline V gene sequence: CDR1 MNHEY, CDR2 SMNVEV (reference sequence). CDR3 coding DNA: TGTGCCAGCACATCCTGGGGGGCGGGCAGCACAGATACGCAGTATTTT. Translated: CASTSWGAGSTDTQYF.

The chain has TRBV2 and TRBJ2-1, with 7 nucleotides matching TRBD2. In germline, CDR1 is SNHLY, CDR2 FYNNEI. V lost 6 bases, J lost 0 bases, and 5 bases stayed unmatched. The CDR3 covers 15 residues. The CDR3 bases are TGTGCCAGCAGGATGGGGGGGAGCTCCTACAATGAGCAGTTCTTC. It translates to CASRMGGSSYNEQFF.

Here the CDR3 DNA reads TGTGCCAGCAGCGTAGAGTCAGGGGGCGGTTTTGACGAGCAGTACTTC. Residues: CASSVESGGGFDEQYF. The chain has TRBV9 and TRBJ2-7; 8 bases are shared with TRBD1. V lost 0 bases, J lost 5 bases, and 10 bases stayed unmatched. This CDR3 comprises 16 residues. Germline values: CDR1 SGDLS, CDR2 YYNGEE.

V and J are TRBV10-2 and TRBJ2-5; tentatively, D is TRBD2 (5 bases). Trimming removed 6 bases at V and 1 base at J, with 12 bases between. This CDR3 region has 14 residues. Per germline, CDR1 WSHSY and CDR2 SAAADI. DNA for the CDR3: TGCGCCAGCAGCCCGGGATTGGGCCAAGAGACCCAGTACTTC. This translates into CASSPGLGQETQYF.

DNA of the CDR3: TGTGCCAGCAGCTTTAGAGAACGGGAGGGATACGAGCAGTACTTC. Translating it yields CASSFREREGYEQYF. This chain links TRBV7-9 with TRBJ2-7; 8 bases are shared with TRBD2. The CDR3 has 15 amino acids. V shed 3 bases, J shed 4 bases, and the junction held 8 bases outside the gene matches. CDR1 SEHNR and CDR2 FQNEAQ come from the germline V gene (reference sequence).

The chain joins TRBV9 to TRBJ2-7; D is undetermined. Germline CDR1 reads SGDLS; CDR2 reads YYNGEE. This CDR3 is 10 amino acids long. Deletions cut 3 bases from V and 5 bases from J, with 3 bases between. The CDR3 nucleotides read TGTGCCAGCAGCGGGGACGAGCAGTACTTC. Its translation is CASSGDEQYF. Looking up the rest from reference TRBV9 and TRBJ2-7 gives the full variable domain: DSGVTQTPKHLITATGQRVTLRCSPRSGDLSVYWYQQSLDQGLQFLIQYYNGEERAKGNILERFSAQQFPDLHSELNLSSLELGDSALYFCASSGDEQYFGPGTRLTVT.

The CDR3, as DNA: TGTGCCAGCAGTCTGTCACAGGGTCAAGGGGTATTAACTAATGAAAAACTGTTTTTT. It codes for CASSLSQGQGVLTNEKLFF. The genes are TRBV27 and TRBJ1-4; D perhaps matches TRBD1 (6 bases). CDR1 is MNHEY and CDR2 is SMNVEV in the germline V gene (reference sequence). This CDR3 has 19 residues. V was cut by 5 bases and J by 1 base, with 23 bases left in between.

V and J are TRBV30 and TRBJ1-2; D is unresolved. From germline, CDR1 is GTSNPN and CDR2 SVGIG (reference sequence). With 4 bases removed from V and 3 bases from J, the gap between germline ends came to 9 bases. This CDR3 contains 12 residues. DNA of the CDR3: TGTGCCTGGACCTCCAACTACTATGGCTACACCTTC. Translated: CAWTSNYYGYTF.

The chain links TRBV9 to TRBJ1-2; unclear D gene. Per germline, CDR1 SGDLS and CDR2 YYNGEE. Deletions cut 3 bases from V and 3 bases from J, with 15 bases between. The CDR3 is made up of 15 amino acids. The CDR3, as DNA: TGTGCCAGCAGCGCAGAGCCCGCTCCCTACTATGGCTACACCTTC. Its translation: CASSAEPAPYYGYTF.